Given below is one TCR beta chain in context. These data belong to a study of control samples from healthy donors and cancer patients. Measured with immunoSEQ multiplex PCR; TCRdb has only the in-frame clones, and not every one. The sample has roughly 130,000 clones, more than 90% seen once. The sequence came from a man aged 30-40 years in good health. The specimen sequenced was blood.

CDR3 protein: CASSDRGRATDTQYF. CDR3 nucleotide sequence: TGTGCCAGCAGTGACAGAGGGAGGGCCACAGATACGCAGTATTTT. The J gene is TRBJ2-3, the V gene TRBV6-4, with 7 bases matching TRBD2. Germline V gives CDR1 MRHNA, CDR2 SNTAGT. This CDR3 is built from 15 residues. With V trimmed by 2 bases and J by 2 bases, 4 bases remained unmatched.